This T cell receptor beta chain came from a study of identical twins. Notes on the study in general: Partly confounded zero-insertion analyses could result from invariant MAIT and iNKT cells.

Every one of the donors was a healthy Caucasian. Between the trimmed V and J ends, which lost 8 bases and 1 base, there was a span of 14 bases. This CDR3 spans 14 amino acids. CDR1 is MNHNY, CDR2 SVGAGI, per germline (reference sequence). Comment on this clonotype: Its antigen is unidentified.

TCRdb used MiXCR to reprocess the 5' RACE reads, holding one entry per CDR3 protein. The sample consists of 1.5 million to 2 million distinct CDR3 sequences, about 32% of them appearing once. The chain carries TRBV6-6 and TRBJ1-1; D unclear. The TCR was taken from a newborn girl in good health. Sequenced: cord blood. The CDR3 DNA reads TGTGCCAGCGGAGGAGGGAAGTGGAACACTGAAGCTTTCTTT. Translation: CASGGGKWNTEAFF.